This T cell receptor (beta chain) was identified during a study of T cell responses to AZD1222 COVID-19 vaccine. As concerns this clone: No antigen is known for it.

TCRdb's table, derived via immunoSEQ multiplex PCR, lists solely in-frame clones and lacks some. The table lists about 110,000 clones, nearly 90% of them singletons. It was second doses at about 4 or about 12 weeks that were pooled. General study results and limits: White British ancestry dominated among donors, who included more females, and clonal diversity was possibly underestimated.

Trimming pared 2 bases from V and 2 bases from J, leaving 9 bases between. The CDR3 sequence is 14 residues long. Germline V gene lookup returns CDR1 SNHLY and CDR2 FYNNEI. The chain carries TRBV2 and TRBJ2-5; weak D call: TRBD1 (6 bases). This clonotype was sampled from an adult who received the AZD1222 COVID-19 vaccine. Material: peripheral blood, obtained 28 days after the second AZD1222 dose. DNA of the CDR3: TGTGCCAGCAGTGAAAGCACAGGGCAAGAGACCCAGTACTTC. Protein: CASSESTGQETQYF.